The 7 T cell receptor beta chains below all came from one sample that was sequenced in a study of T cell repertoires in cytomegalovirus infection. TCRdb re-called the reads with MiXCR, one entry per CDR3 protein. The profile shows a few hundred thousand distinct CDR3 sequences, about 29% of them singletons. The antigens for these receptors are not known. This specimen was cultured PBMCs, taken from culture after CMV antigen stimulation. The receptors were gathered from a human donor in good health (CMV status not recorded). Some clones in this sample may be carry-over from other donors' samples.

About this clonotype: Sequence at one end of the junction differs from germline and may be a read error. This chain connects TRBV11-3 to TRBJ1-1; D gene uncertain. The CDR3 spans 14 residues. The germline V gene has CDR1 SGHNT and CDR2 YENEEA. The DNA of the CDR3 is TGCGCATTCGGTCCGCGAGGCGGGTGGTCTGAAGCTTTCTTT. It yields the protein CAFGPRGGWSEAFF.

The chain couples TRBV7-8 to TRBJ1-1; TRBD1 aligns across 7 bases. Germline V gives CDR1 SGHVS, CDR2 FQNEAQ. The CDR3 length is 15 residues. V trimming: 0 bases; J trimming: 4 bases; junction bases outside the gene matches: 5. DNA of the CDR3: TGTGCCAGCAGCTTAGCGTCAGGGGGGTTCACTGAAGCTTTCTTT. Translated, it gives CASSLASGGFTEAFF.

The sample holds a few counts of this clonotype. The V gene is TRBV6-5, the J gene TRBJ1-1; D might be TRBD1 (5 bases). CDR1 and CDR2 from the germline V gene are MNHEY and SVGAGI. CDR3 length: 14 amino acids. Trimming pared 5 bases from V and 1 base from J, leaving 11 bases between. CDR3 DNA: TGTGCCAGCAGTGGGGGACGGCCGAACACTGAAGCTTTCTTT. Translated: CASSGGRPNTEAFF.

The table lists this clonotype with a few counts. The J gene is TRBJ2-3, the V gene TRBV11-2; 8 nucleotides match TRBD2. Germline-derived CDR1 and CDR2 are SGHAT and FQNNGV. The length of the CDR3 is 16 residues. V lost 5 bases to trimming and J lost 0 bases; unmatched junction nucleotides: 7. The CDR3 region is CASSQRGRRSTDTQYF. CDR3 sequence (DNA): TGTGCCAGCAGCCAGCGGGGGCGACGTAGCACAGATACGCAGTATTTT.

This clonotype has only a few counts. The chain joins TRBV7-6 to TRBJ2-3; a possible D gene is TRBD1 (7 bases). CDR1 is SGHVS and CDR2 is FNYEAQ in the germline V gene. Trimming took off 1 base at V and 9 bases at J, with 17 bases between the two ends. The CDR3 contains 15 residues. The CDR3 protein is CASSLDPGAGGTQYF. Written as DNA, the CDR3 is TGTGCCAGCAGCTTAGATCCGGGGGCAGGGGGGACGCAGTATTTT.

The rearrangement links TRBV28 to TRBJ1-2, with unresolved D. Trimming stripped 7 bases from V and 2 bases from J, with 14 bases between. The CDR3 runs 14 residues. CDR1 is MDHEN, CDR2 SYDVKM, per germline. The CDR3 is CASTPPYSNYGYTF. The CDR3, as DNA: TGTGCCAGCACCCCGCCTTATTCAAACTATGGCTACACCTTC.

V is TRBV7-2 and J is TRBJ1-1; D ambiguous. V lost 2 bases, J lost 7 bases, and 8 bases lay in between. Looked up from germline, CDR1 is SGHTA and CDR2 is FQGNSA. This CDR3 is 12 amino acids long. The CDR3 nucleotides read TGTGCCAGCAGCTTAAGGCAGATTGAAGCTTTCTTT. Residues: CASSLRQIEAFF.